Listed here are 12 T cell receptor beta chains from one sample, sequenced in a study of identical twins. TCRdb reanalysed the 5' RACE reads using MiXCR and keeps one entry per CDR3 protein. The top ten clones hold about 7% of a sample with about 340,000 distinct CDR3 sequences, roughly 12% of them seen once. These data were also reused for a study on yellow fever vaccine responses in identical twins.

Sequenced input: CD8+ T cells sorted from blood. These receptor sequences come from a woman aged 18-30 years in good health.

This clonotype was seen only a few times. In DNA, the CDR3 is TGTGCCAGCAGCTTGGAAGACAGAGCTCGGACCTTC. Amino acids: CASSLEDRARTF. The chain combines TRBV5-4 with TRBJ1-2; tentatively, D is TRBD1 (5 bases). Germline CDR1 reads SGHNT; CDR2 reads YYREEE (reference sequence). The CDR3 consists of 12 residues. Trimming removed 0 bases at V and 14 bases at J, with 14 bases between.

This clonotype was detected ten times or more. J is TRBJ2-1 and V is TRBV29-1; D gene uncertain. From germline, CDR1 is SQVTM and CDR2 ANQGSEA. V shed 1 base and J shed 6 bases, with 10 bases lying between them. The CDR3 sequence is 13 residues long. In DNA, the CDR3 is TGCAGCGTTGAAGGGGCTAGTCCCAATGAGCAGTTCTTC. Its translation: CSVEGASPNEQFF.

In this sample, this clonotype turned up many times. The chain couples TRBV13 to TRBJ1-1; TRBD1 matches at 8 bases. CDR1 PRHDT and CDR2 FYEKMQ come from the germline V gene (reference sequence). V was pared by 6 bases and J by 1 base, with 4 bases of the junction left unmatched. This CDR3 has 14 residues. The CDR3 protein is CASSPGQGNTEAFF. CDR3 nucleotides: TGTGCCAGCAGTCCAGGACAGGGGAACACTGAAGCTTTCTTT. The complete variable domain, with remaining parts taken from reference TRBV13 and TRBJ1-1, reads AAGVIQSPRHLIKEKRETATLKCYPIPRHDTVYWYQQGPGQDPQFLISFYEKMQSDKGSIPDRFSAQQFSDYHSELNMSSLELGDSALYFCASSPGQGNTEAFFGQGTRLTVV.

The V and J genes are TRBV10-2 and TRBJ2-2; 10 bases fit TRBD2. V lost 3 bases to trimming and J lost 7 bases; unmatched junction nucleotides: 8. The germline gives CDR1 WSHSY, CDR2 SAAADI. This CDR3 spans 16 amino acids. This chain's CDR3 is CASSEGLAGEVGELFF. DNA of the CDR3: TGCGCCAGCAGTGAAGGCCTAGCGGGAGAGGTCGGGGAGCTGTTTTTT.

This clonotype appeared a few times. This sequence joins TRBV25-1 and TRBJ1-3; TRBD1 matches at 8 bases. Germline loops: CDR1 MGHDK, CDR2 SYGVNS. The trim removed 8 bases at V and 2 bases at J, leaving 2 bases unmatched. The length of the CDR3 is 13 residues. The CDR3 loop is CASETGAGNTIYF. For the CDR3, the DNA is TGTGCCAGCGAGACAGGGGCTGGAAACACCATATATTTT.

This clonotype was recorded at least ten times. This chain uses TRBV5-6 with TRBJ2-7, with TRBD1 matching over 7 bases. The germline CDR1 and CDR2 sequences are SGHDT and YYEEEE. The CDR3 has 13 residues. J gave up 7 bases and V 3 bases, and 7 bases lay outside the gene matches. CDR3 bases: TGTGCCAGCAGCTCAGGTCCGGGACAGGAGCAGTACGTC. This codes for CASSSGPGQEQYV.

The genes are TRBV6-5 and TRBJ1-1; TRBD1 matches at 9 bases. The V gene's germline CDR1 is MNHEY and CDR2 SVGAGI. The CDR3 totals 16 residues. V gave up 2 bases and J gave up 0 bases; unmatched junction bases: 4. CDR3 in amino acids: CASSYVDRGLNTEAFF. The CDR3 DNA is TGTGCCAGCAGTTACGTCGACAGGGGGTTGAACACTGAAGCTTTCTTT.

The rearrangement joins TRBV4-1 to TRBJ2-1, with TRBD2 as a possible D gene (6 bases). Trimming shortened V by 1 base and J by 8 bases, and 18 bases separated the two germline ends. Looked up from germline, CDR1 is MGHRA and CDR2 is YSYEKL. This CDR3 is built from 16 residues. The CDR3 loop reads CASSQGLVPFRDEQFF. The CDR3 DNA is TGCGCCAGCAGCCAAGGACTAGTCCCCTTTCGGGATGAGCAGTTCTTC.

This clonotype occurred a few times. The gene calls are TRBV5-6 and TRBJ2-1, with D unresolved. The CDR3 is 12 amino acids. Germline V gene lookup returns CDR1 SGHDT and CDR2 YYEEEE. V was cut by 2 bases and J by 7 bases, with 7 bases left in between. CDR3 in DNA: TGTGCCAGCAGCTTCTTGGCAAATGAGCAGTTCTTC. This gives the protein CASSFLANEQFF.

The chain has TRBV12-3 or TRBV12-4 and TRBJ2-2, with a tentative D call TRBD1 (5 bases). This CDR3 has 15 residues. Trimming shortened V by 4 bases and J by 2 bases, and 11 bases separated the two germline ends. The CDR3 region is CASSSGHVNTGELFF. Written as DNA, the CDR3 is TGTGCCAGCAGTTCAGGGCACGTTAACACCGGGGAGCTGTTTTTT.

This clonotype has just a few counts. The chain has TRBV7-6 and TRBJ2-7; maybe TRBD2 (5 bases). The CDR3 runs 14 residues. Germline assignment: CDR1 SGHVS and CDR2 FNYEAQ. V was trimmed by 0 bases and J by 3 bases, leaving 9 bases between them. The CDR3, as DNA: TGTGCCAGCAGCTTAGCCGACTATGGCTACGAGCAGTACTTC. Translating it yields CASSLADYGYEQYF.

A word on this clonotype: An end of the junction differs from the germline gene, which may be a read error. The chain carries TRBV15 and TRBJ2-5, with a possible D match to TRBD2 (5 bases). The germline V gene has CDR1 LNHNV and CDR2 YYDKDF (reference sequence). The CDR3 consists of 16 residues. CDR3: CATSRELSGYQETQHF. CDR3 DNA sequence: TGTGCCACCAGCAGAGAATTAAGCGGTTATCAAGAGACCCAGCACTTC.